The 19 T cell receptor beta chains below come from one sample, sequenced in a study of blood T cells in healthy people across ages. A second PCR, run for roughly 7 to 11 cycles, used a sample-barcoded 5' primer plus a J-beta primer mix. TCRdb reprocessed the 5' RACE reads with MiXCR, giving one entry per CDR3 protein. The table shows about 1.4 million distinct CDR3 sequences, with approximately 63% occurring only once. The sample consisted of blood. The receptors stem from a man between 18 and 29 years old in good health.

V is TRBV5-1 and J is TRBJ1-1, with D perhaps TRBD1 (5 bases). The V gene's germline CDR1 is SGHRS and CDR2 YFSETQ. Trimming took 4 bases from V and 6 from J, leaving 19 bases between them. CDR3 length equals 15 residues. CDR3 protein: CASSIGAGKRAEAFF. The CDR3, as DNA: TGCGCCAGCAGCATTGGAGCAGGGAAGAGGGCTGAAGCTTTCTTT. Full variable domain (remainder filled in from reference TRBV5-1 and TRBJ1-1): KAGVTQTPRYLIKTRGQQVTLSCSPISGHRSVSWYQQTPGQGLQFLFEYFSETQRNKGNFPGRFSGRQFSNSRSEMNVSTLELGDSALYLCASSIGAGKRAEAFFGQGTRLTVV.

This clonotype was picked up many times. V is TRBV29-1 and J is TRBJ2-4; D could derive from TRBD1 or TRBD2 (5 bases each). Trimming pared 6 bases from V and 3 bases from J, leaving 12 bases between. Germline CDR1 reads SQVTM; CDR2 reads ANQGSEA. The CDR3 consists of 13 residues. The CDR3 coding sequence is TGCAGCGTGGGGGACGGACTCAAAAACATTCAGTACTTC. Translated, it gives CSVGDGLKNIQYF. Using reference TRBV29-1 and TRBJ2-4 for the parts outside the CDR3, the full variable domain is SAVISQKPSRDICQRGTSLTIQCQVDSQVTMMFWYRQQPGQSLTLIATANQGSEATYESGFVIDKFPISRPNLTFSTLTVSNMSPEDSSIYLCSVGDGLKNIQYFGAGTRLSVL.

This rearrangement joins TRBV6-1 to TRBJ1-2, with 10 bases aligning to TRBD1. The V and J ends lost 6 bases and 6 bases, in that order; junction bases with no gene match: 4. The CDR3 contains 13 residues. CDR1 is MNHNS, CDR2 SASEGT, per germline. CDR3 loop: CASRLTGGNGYTF. CDR3 nucleotides: TGTGCCAGCAGGTTGACAGGGGGCAATGGCTACACCTTC.

V and J are TRBV6-2 or TRBV6-3 and TRBJ2-7; 9 positions agree with TRBD1. The CDR3 spans 15 residues. CDR1 MNHEY and CDR2 SVGEGT come from the germline V gene. V was clipped by 6 bases and J by 2 bases; unmatched bases: 8. CDR3 sequence (DNA): TGTGCCAGCAGACGGCTGGGACAGGGAGCCTACGAGCAGTACTTC. Translating it yields CASRRLGQGAYEQYF.

This clonotype was found a few times. The chain employs TRBV12-3 or TRBV12-4 and TRBJ2-7, with D unclear. The CDR3 runs to 13 residues. Trimming cost V 2 bases and J 4 bases, with 9 bases left between them. The CDR3 reads CASSLIGLYEQYF. The CDR3 coding sequence is TGTGCCAGCAGTTTAATAGGCCTTTACGAGCAGTACTTC.

This chain links TRBV4-3 with TRBJ2-7; 9 positions match TRBD1. J was trimmed by 2 bases and V by 2 bases; bases with no gene match: 10. Germline V lookup: CDR1 LGHNA, CDR2 YSLEER. The CDR3 consists of 17 residues. The CDR3 reads CASSQSFGTGIPYEQYF. CDR3 coding DNA: TGCGCCAGCAGCCAATCTTTTGGGACAGGGATACCCTACGAGCAGTACTTC.

This sequence joins TRBV6-6 and TRBJ2-1, with D perhaps TRBD2 (6 bases). Germline V lookup: CDR1 MNHNY, CDR2 SVGAGI (reference sequence). The CDR3 extends over 13 amino acids. The V end was cut by 8 bases, the J end by 5 bases, with 13 bases between. CDR3 nucleotide sequence: TGTGCCAGCCAGGGACTTCAGGACAATGAGCAGTTCTTC. It yields the protein CASQGLQDNEQFF.

V usage is TRBV20-1 and J usage is TRBJ1-1; D unresolved. V was trimmed by 6 bases and J by 4 bases, leaving 15 bases between them. CDR1 DFQATT and CDR2 SNEGSKA come from the germline V gene (reference sequence). The CDR3 spans 13 residues. CDR3 in DNA: TGCAGTGCGCGCCCGTCGGGCCCCACTGAAGCTTTCTTT. Its protein product is CSARPSGPTEAFF.

There are a few counts of this clonotype. The chain has TRBV27 and TRBJ2-7; 10 positions match TRBD1. With 5 bases clipped from V and 2 bases from J, the junction kept 9 bases outside the gene matches. The CDR3 spans 16 residues. CDR1 is MNHEY and CDR2 is SMNVEV in the germline V gene (reference sequence). CDR3 in DNA: TGTGCCAGCAGTAAATACCGGGACAGGGGTACCTACGAGCAGTACTTC. It yields the protein CASSKYRDRGTYEQYF.

The genes are TRBV4-1 and TRBJ2-2; a possible D gene is TRBD1 (6 bases). CDR3 length equals 17 residues. Germline CDR1 and CDR2: MGHRA and YSYEKL. Trimming cost V 1 base and J 5 bases, with 17 bases left between them. As DNA, the CDR3 is TGCGCCAGCAGCCAAGGTCTAGCCAGGGGAAGGACCGGGGAGCTGTTTTTT. Translation: CASSQGLARGRTGELFF.

The rearrangement uses TRBV12-3 or TRBV12-4 and TRBJ2-7; 10 bases line up with TRBD2. This CDR3 contains 16 residues. V trimming: 5 bases; J trimming: 0 bases; junction bases outside the gene matches: 7. The CDR3 sequence: CASSTPLAGSSYEQYF. As DNA, the CDR3 is TGTGCCAGCAGTACCCCACTAGCGGGAAGCTCCTACGAGCAGTACTTC.

CDR3 in DNA: TGCGCCAGCAGCCAAGAGCAGGGGGTACTTTCCGAGCAGTACTTC. Protein sequence: CASSQEQGVLSEQYF. The gene calls are TRBV4-1 and TRBJ2-7; 7 nucleotides agree with TRBD1. The J segment lost 6 bases and the V segment lost 0 bases, leaving 8 bases of the junction unmatched. Germline values: CDR1 MGHRA, CDR2 YSYEKL. The CDR3 spans 15 residues.

V usage is TRBV3-1 and J usage is TRBJ2-7; weak D call: TRBD1 (6 bases). The V and J ends lost 3 bases and 6 bases respectively, with 12 bases between them. This CDR3 is 13 amino acids long. In germline, CDR1 is LGHDT, CDR2 YNNKEL (reference sequence). The CDR3 DNA sequence: TGTGCCAGCAGCCATATTCGAGGGGGCGAGCAGTACTTC. It encodes CASSHIRGGEQYF.

The table lists this clonotype with a few counts. The chain uses TRBV10-3 and TRBJ2-7; D possibly matches TRBD1 or TRBD2 (6 bases each). The closer fit of TRBJ2-5 to the DNA end suggests the J call may be wrong. Germline CDR1 is ENHRY and CDR2 is SYGVKD. The CDR3 has 13 residues. The CDR3, as DNA: TGTGCCATCAAAGTGGGGGGCGAGGAGACCCAGTACTTC. Residues: CAIKVGGEETQYF.

The chain combines TRBV29-1 with TRBJ2-1, with D possibly matching TRBD2 (6 bases). Trimming stripped 4 bases from V and 9 bases from J, with 16 bases between. The CDR3 sequence is 13 residues long. The germline V gene has CDR1 SQVTM and CDR2 ANQGSEA. The CDR3 region is CSVAAGGQTEQFF. CDR3 coding DNA: TGCAGCGTTGCTGCAGGAGGGCAGACTGAGCAGTTCTTC.

The chain couples TRBV20-1 to TRBJ2-5; D gene unclear. Germline-derived CDR1 and CDR2 are DFQATT and SNEGSKA (reference sequence). This CDR3 contains 13 residues. Trimming pared 0 bases from V and 4 bases from J, leaving 9 bases between. For the CDR3, the DNA is TGCAGTGCTAGAGATTGGATGGGAGAGACCCAGTACTTC. Translated: CSARDWMGETQYF.

The chain links TRBV25-1 to TRBJ1-2; D is unclear. Germline V gene sequence: CDR1 MGHDK, CDR2 SYGVNS. This CDR3 comprises 15 residues. The V and J ends lost 0 bases and 1 base respectively, with 9 bases between them. The CDR3 region is CASSEYHGLNYGYTF. In DNA form, the CDR3 reads TGTGCCAGCAGTGAATACCACGGTCTTAACTATGGCTACACCTTC.

V gene TRBV4-2 combines with J gene TRBJ2-7, with 9 positions matching TRBD1. V dropped 1 base and J dropped 4; count of bases not matched to a gene: 8. The germline CDR1 and CDR2 sequences are LGHNA and YNFKEQ. The CDR3 loop spans 16 amino acids. The CDR3 region is CASSQGWGQGAYEQYF. In DNA, the CDR3 is TGTGCCAGCAGCCAAGGTTGGGGACAGGGTGCGTACGAGCAGTACTTC.

This clonotype was picked up a small number of times. The J gene is TRBJ2-7, the V gene TRBV6-1; 12 positions match TRBD2. CDR1 is MNHNS, CDR2 SASEGT, per germline. J was trimmed by 3 bases and V by 4 bases; bases with no gene match: 4. The CDR3 loop spans 15 amino acids. CDR3 nucleotides: TGTGCCAGCAGTGGACCGGGACTAGCGGGCTACGAGCAGTACTTC. Translation: CASSGPGLAGYEQYF.